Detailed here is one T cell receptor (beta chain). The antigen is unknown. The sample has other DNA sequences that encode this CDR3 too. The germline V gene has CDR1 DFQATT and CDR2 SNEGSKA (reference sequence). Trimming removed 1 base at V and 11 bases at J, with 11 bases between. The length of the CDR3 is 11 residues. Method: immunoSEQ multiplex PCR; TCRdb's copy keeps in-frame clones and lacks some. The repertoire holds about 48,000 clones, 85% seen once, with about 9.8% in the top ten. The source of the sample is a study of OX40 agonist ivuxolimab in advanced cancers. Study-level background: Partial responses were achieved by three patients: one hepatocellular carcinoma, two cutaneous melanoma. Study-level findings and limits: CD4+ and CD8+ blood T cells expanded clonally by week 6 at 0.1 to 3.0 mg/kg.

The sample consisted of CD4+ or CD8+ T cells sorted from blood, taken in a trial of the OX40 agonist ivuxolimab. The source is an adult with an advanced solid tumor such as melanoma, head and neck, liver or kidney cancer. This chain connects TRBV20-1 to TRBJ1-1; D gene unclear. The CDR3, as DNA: TGCAGTGCTAGAGGGGAGGGTAGGGCTTTCTTT. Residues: CSARGEGRAFF.